The clone carrying this T cell receptor beta chain was detected a few times. The data are from a study of shared clonotypes between healthy human individuals. Germline CDR1 SEHNR, CDR2 FQNEAQ (reference sequence). The CDR3 spans 15 residues. J was trimmed by 2 bases and V by 5 bases; bases with no gene match: 7. TCRdb's copy holds only in-frame clones and misses some; the assay was immunoSEQ multiplex PCR. Among about half a million clones, 81% were seen once, and the ten largest hold approximately 11%. This sequence originates from a woman in her 40s in good health. Some clones in this sample may be carry-over from other donors' samples. The J gene is TRBJ2-3, the V gene TRBV7-9; 7 bases are a match to TRBD2. The sequencing sample was made of PBMCs. CDR3 amino acids: CASSPSGGPTDTQYF. CDR3 coding DNA: TGTGCCAGCAGCCCCTCGGGGGGACCCACAGATACGCAGTATTTT.